The T cell receptor (beta chain) described here comes from a study of cytomegalovirus exposure and HLA in healthy donors. Study context: An earlier analysis found fewer than 120 million unique TCR beta sequences from 200 million or so T cells. Counted in an early data release were 85 million or so unique TCRs from HLA-typed donors. Whole-study findings and limits: There were reportedly fewer N-insertions in an Asian-associated ancestry cluster than the roughly 610-donor mean, in a later analysis.

The CDR3 covers 14 residues. Per the germline V gene, CDR1 is SGDLS and CDR2 is YYNGEE. V gave up 3 bases and J gave up 2 bases, with 12 bases separating them. Comments on this clone: Its antigen remains unidentified.

A multiplex PCR was run with 60 Vbeta primers and 13 Jbeta primers. How the authors handled the data: Later, roughly 77 million unique TCR beta chains were counted in an analysis, and around 11 million of them were shared. Sequenced by immunoSEQ multiplex PCR; TCRdb stores in-frame clones only, minus some. V and J calls and clone size are as listed in that table; D and trimming were resolved from the DNA. The table records under 200,000 clones, 82% of them present only once. The source material was PBMCs. The chain combines TRBV9 with TRBJ2-7; D possibly corresponds to TRBD2 (5 bases). The clonotype originates from a woman aged 18-29 years in good health and CMV-seronegative. The chain's CDR3 is CASSGTLEAYEQYF. DNA for the CDR3: TGTGCCAGCAGCGGCACACTAGAGGCCTACGAGCAGTACTTC.